Given below is one T cell receptor (beta chain) in context. This entry belongs to a study of blood T cell repertoires in COVID-19. Some clones are missing from TCRdb's copy, which holds only in-frame ones; the method was immunoSEQ multiplex PCR. The sample includes under 300,000 clones, 86% of them seen just once. The origin of this receptor is a young man who had recovered from COVID-19. The sample comprised peripheral blood.

In DNA, the CDR3 is TGTGCCAGCAGCCCGGGGGGGACCGGGGAGCTGTTTTTT. It translates to CASSPGGTGELFF. The chain is built from TRBV11-3 and TRBJ2-2, with 8 bases that match TRBD2. Germline CDR1 reads SGHNT; CDR2 reads YENEEA. CDR3 size: 13 residues. V was clipped by 5 bases and J by 5 bases; unmatched bases: 1.